A selection of T cell receptor beta chains follows, all from one sample in a study of CXCR3-negative and CXCR3-positive naive CD8 T cells. TCRdb derives one entry per CDR3 protein from the 5' RACE reads, leaving out DNA. This sample's table reports more than 50,000 distinct CDR3 sequences. Material: naive CXCR3- CD8+ T cells from blood. Receptors originate from a human donor in good health. Some clones in this sample may be carry-over from other donors' samples. Both conserved end residues are part of each CDR3. The order of the fields is CDR3 length, J gene, clone size, V gene, CDR3 protein. Clone size appears in some rows only: once, few, many, or a class for an expanded clone.

CDR3 length: 15; J gene: TRBJ2-1; clone size: -; V gene: TRBV15; CDR3 protein: CATSRVGLAGDEQFF
CDR3 length: 17; J gene: TRBJ2-5; clone size: -; V gene: TRBV7-2; CDR3 protein: CASSLAGPGSYQETQYF
CDR3 length: 16; J gene: TRBJ2-5; clone size: medium-sized; V gene: TRBV7-6; CDR3 protein: CASSLPNTGGQETQYF
CDR3 length: 15; J gene: TRBJ1-2; clone size: -; V gene: TRBV15; CDR3 protein: CATSSGHGPGYGYTF
CDR3 length: 14; J gene: TRBJ2-1; clone size: -; V gene: TRBV6-2/TRBV6-3; CDR3 protein: CASNHGSGRNEQFF
CDR3 length: 16; J gene: TRBJ2-5; clone size: -; V gene: TRBV29-1; CDR3 protein: CSVDGWTGGDLETQYF
CDR3 length: 11; J gene: TRBJ2-7; clone size: -; V gene: TRBV29-1; CDR3 protein: CSVDLSGEQYF
CDR3 length: 13; J gene: TRBJ2-7; clone size: -; V gene: TRBV29-1; CDR3 protein: CSVWGTVSYEQYF
CDR3 length: 14; J gene: TRBJ2-7; clone size: -; V gene: TRBV14; CDR3 protein: CASGKTGGPYEQYF
CDR3 length: 13; J gene: TRBJ1-2; clone size: -; V gene: TRBV29-1; CDR3 protein: CSVKGREHYGYTF
CDR3 length: 14; J gene: TRBJ2-5; clone size: -; V gene: TRBV7-9; CDR3 protein: CASSSGQKQETQYF
CDR3 length: 13; J gene: TRBJ1-2; clone size: -; V gene: TRBV20-1; CDR3 protein: CSAEPGDSYGYTF
CDR3 length: 15; J gene: TRBJ2-1; clone size: -; V gene: TRBV7-9; CDR3 protein: CASSLGTRDLDEQFF
CDR3 length: 16; J gene: TRBJ2-7; clone size: -; V gene: TRBV28; CDR3 protein: CASSEGQGALLYEQYF
CDR3 length: 13; J gene: TRBJ2-3; clone size: -; V gene: TRBV27; CDR3 protein: CARVLQGSDTQYF
CDR3 length: 16; J gene: TRBJ2-7; clone size: -; V gene: TRBV27; CDR3 protein: CASSLSVAGEFYEQYF
CDR3 length: 14; J gene: TRBJ2-7; clone size: -; V gene: TRBV6-2/TRBV6-3; CDR3 protein: CASRGTASNYEQYF
CDR3 length: 15; J gene: TRBJ2-1; clone size: -; V gene: TRBV2; CDR3 protein: CASLRSGTGYNEQFF
CDR3 length: 14; J gene: TRBJ2-3; clone size: -; V gene: TRBV5-1; CDR3 protein: CASSLPGGPTTQYF
CDR3 length: 12; J gene: TRBJ1-4; clone size: -; V gene: TRBV29-1; CDR3 protein: CSVEGLVGKLFF
CDR3 length: 12; J gene: TRBJ1-1; clone size: -; V gene: TRBV29-1; CDR3 protein: CSVEWRNTEAFF
CDR3 length: 16; J gene: TRBJ2-7; clone size: -; V gene: TRBV9; CDR3 protein: CASSVSTRARSYEQYF
CDR3 length: 16; J gene: TRBJ2-4; clone size: -; V gene: TRBV28; CDR3 protein: CASSWGTVVAKNIQYF
CDR3 length: 12; J gene: TRBJ2-7; clone size: -; V gene: TRBV27; CDR3 protein: CASSPYGNEQYF
CDR3 length: 17; J gene: TRBJ2-7; clone size: -; V gene: TRBV7-2; CDR3 protein: CASSTAYSGVGLYEQYF
CDR3 length: 16; J gene: TRBJ1-2; clone size: -; V gene: TRBV7-8; CDR3 protein: CASTPKRGRANYGYTF
CDR3 length: 15; J gene: TRBJ2-1; clone size: -; V gene: TRBV4-2; CDR3 protein: CASSSAGISGDEQFF
CDR3 length: 15; J gene: TRBJ2-1; clone size: -; V gene: TRBV5-4; CDR3 protein: CASSLLTSGYNEQFF
CDR3 length: 15; J gene: TRBJ2-5; clone size: -; V gene: TRBV7-8; CDR3 protein: CASRNRWGPQETQYF
CDR3 length: 14; J gene: TRBJ1-2; clone size: -; V gene: TRBV5-1; CDR3 protein: CASSNGRGSYGYTF
CDR3 length: 13; J gene: TRBJ2-7; clone size: -; V gene: TRBV28; CDR3 protein: CASRLAGADEQYF
CDR3 length: 13; J gene: TRBJ1-1; clone size: -; V gene: TRBV29-1; CDR3 protein: CSGLTARNTEAFF
CDR3 length: 12; J gene: TRBJ2-1; clone size: -; V gene: TRBV27; CDR3 protein: CASSPLAGEQFF
CDR3 length: 14; J gene: TRBJ2-7; clone size: -; V gene: TRBV9; CDR3 protein: CASSTDRGFHEQYF
CDR3 length: 18; J gene: TRBJ2-2; clone size: -; V gene: TRBV29-1; CDR3 protein: CSASFGLAGELLRGELFF
CDR3 length: 16; J gene: TRBJ2-3; clone size: -; V gene: TRBV7-8; CDR3 protein: CASSWGLPPSPDTQYF
CDR3 length: 14; J gene: TRBJ2-5; clone size: -; V gene: TRBV7-2; CDR3 protein: CASSAGLARETQYF
CDR3 length: 14; J gene: TRBJ2-5; clone size: -; V gene: TRBV7-7; CDR3 protein: CASSLVQDQETQYF
CDR3 length: 15; J gene: TRBJ2-1; clone size: -; V gene: TRBV12-3/TRBV12-4; CDR3 protein: CASSSSRGDDNEQFF
CDR3 length: 14; J gene: TRBJ2-1; clone size: -; V gene: TRBV13; CDR3 protein: CASRGAGVENEQFF
CDR3 length: 15; J gene: TRBJ1-1; clone size: -; V gene: TRBV9; CDR3 protein: CASSPLTRRGTEAFF
CDR3 length: 14; J gene: TRBJ2-1; clone size: -; V gene: TRBV20-1; CDR3 protein: CSATPVGYGNEQFF
CDR3 length: 14; J gene: TRBJ1-1; clone size: -; V gene: TRBV7-2; CDR3 protein: CASSLGTSNTEAFF
CDR3 length: 14; J gene: TRBJ2-7; clone size: -; V gene: TRBV4-1; CDR3 protein: CASSNKNDRGEQYF
CDR3 length: 14; J gene: TRBJ2-7; clone size: -; V gene: TRBV29-1; CDR3 protein: CSVIPTAVGYEQYF
CDR3 length: 14; J gene: TRBJ2-1; clone size: -; V gene: TRBV29-1; CDR3 protein: CSVQSGRAGNEQFF
CDR3 length: 18; J gene: TRBJ2-1; clone size: -; V gene: TRBV24-1; CDR3 protein: CATSDPPLWEGSYNEQFF
CDR3 length: 11; J gene: TRBJ2-1; clone size: medium-sized; V gene: TRBV5-1; CDR3 protein: CASSLSNEQFF
CDR3 length: 16; J gene: TRBJ2-3; clone size: -; V gene: TRBV12-3/TRBV12-4; CDR3 protein: CASSTASGGATDTQYF
CDR3 length: 16; J gene: TRBJ2-5; clone size: -; V gene: TRBV5-6; CDR3 protein: CASSLEAGLGQETQYF
CDR3 length: 15; J gene: TRBJ2-5; clone size: -; V gene: TRBV9; CDR3 protein: CASSVAAGVQETQYF
CDR3 length: 14; J gene: TRBJ2-7; clone size: -; V gene: TRBV20-1; CDR3 protein: CSARGLADTYEQYF
CDR3 length: 12; J gene: TRBJ1-1; clone size: -; V gene: TRBV5-1; CDR3 protein: CASVAANTEAFF
CDR3 length: 16; J gene: TRBJ1-1; clone size: -; V gene: TRBV6-5; CDR3 protein: CASSPFWWDRNTEAFF
CDR3 length: 11; J gene: TRBJ2-3; clone size: -; V gene: TRBV28; CDR3 protein: CASSLIDTQYF
CDR3 length: 15; J gene: TRBJ1-2; clone size: -; V gene: TRBV21-1; CDR3 protein: CASTLTRKANYGYTF
CDR3 length: 13; J gene: TRBJ2-7; clone size: -; V gene: TRBV7-9; CDR3 protein: CASSPDIRLEQYF